This T cell receptor beta chain was documented in a study of neoadjuvant nivolumab and ipilimumab in lung cancer. The table came from immunoSEQ multiplex PCR; TCRdb's copy has only in-frame clones and leaves some out. Of about 27,000 clones in the sample, about three quarters were seen once. On this clone itself: What it binds is not known. The identical CDR3 is also encoded by other nucleotide sequences in the sample.

General study results and limits: Only two of four nivolumab-treated tumors gained richness and clonality by surgery. Only a single major-pathologic-response sample was available for clonality analysis.

This sequence was found in an adult with non-small cell lung cancer. The sample here was tumor tissue, taken after neoadjuvant nivolumab, alone or with ipilimumab, at or shortly before surgery.

CDR3 residues: CASSPSSSTDTQYF. The DNA of the CDR3 is TGTGCCAGCAGCCCGAGTTCGTCAACGGATACGCAGTATTTT. This chain links TRBV7-2 with TRBJ2-3; D uncertain. The CDR3 has 14 amino acids. V lost 5 bases to trimming and J lost 6 bases, with 15 bases between them. Germline V gene data show CDR1 as SGHTA and CDR2 as FQGNSA.